These 16 T cell receptor beta chains were all obtained from the same sample, sequenced in a study of T cell responses to AZD1222 COVID-19 vaccine. Sequencing was performed with immunoSEQ multiplex PCR; in TCRdb, only in-frame clones are kept and a portion is missing. The data show around 100,000 clones, with 80% to 90% seen just once and around 9% held by the top ten. The sequences come from peripheral blood, collected on day 0 of AZD1222 vaccination. Source of these receptors: an adult in good health.

The V call is TRBV29-1, the J call TRBJ1-1; D is ambiguous. CDR3 length equals 13 residues. V lost 4 bases and J 0 bases, leaving 9 bases between the germline ends. CDR1 is SQVTM and CDR2 is ANQGSEA in the germline V gene. Written as DNA, the CDR3 is TGCAGCGTTGTTATAGGGTTGAACACTGAAGCTTTCTTT. Translation: CSVVIGLNTEAFF. Together with reference TRBV29-1 and TRBJ1-1, the CDR3 gives the full variable domain: SAVISQKPSRDICQRGTSLTIQCQVDSQVTMMFWYRQQPGQSLTLIATANQGSEATYESGFVIDKFPISRPNLTFSTLTVSNMSPEDSSIYLCSVVIGLNTEAFFGQGTRLTVV.

This rearrangement joins TRBV11-2 to TRBJ1-6, with unresolved D. Germline lookup yields CDR1 SGHAT and CDR2 FQNNGV. Trimming cost V 0 bases and J 0 bases, with 6 bases left between them. The CDR3 has 16 amino acids. CDR3 in DNA: TGTGCCAGCAGCTTAGACCAGACCTCCTATAATTCACCCCTCCACTTT. Protein sequence: CASSLDQTSYNSPLHF.

In this sample, this clone turned up once. The CDR3 protein is CASSQDLIRGNQPQHF. The DNA for the CDR3 is TGTGCCAGCAGCCAAGATCTAATCAGGGGCAATCAGCCCCAGCATTTT. This rearrangement joins TRBV4-2 to TRBJ1-5; D possibly corresponds to TRBD1 (5 bases). CDR3 length equals 16 residues. V was trimmed by 0 bases and J by 2 bases, leaving 11 bases between them. In germline, CDR1 is LGHNA, CDR2 YNFKEQ.

CDR3 sequence: CASSRGRVGSYEQYF. DNA for the CDR3: TGCGCCAGCAGCCGCGGCAGGGTCGGGTCCTACGAGCAGTACTTC. The rearrangement uses TRBV4-3 and TRBJ2-7, with D perhaps matching TRBD1 (5 bases). The CDR3 spans 15 residues. CDR1 is LGHNA, CDR2 YSLEER, per germline. V lost 4 bases to trimming and J lost 1 base, with 14 bases between them.

This rearrangement joins TRBV30 to TRBJ2-2; 8 nucleotides line up with TRBD1. V shed 2 bases and J 6 bases; nucleotides not matched to a gene: 8. The CDR3 extends over 15 amino acids. Per germline, CDR1 GTSNPN and CDR2 SVGIG (reference sequence). The CDR3 spells CAWSPPDREAGELFF. In DNA form, the CDR3 reads TGTGCCTGGAGTCCCCCGGACAGGGAGGCCGGGGAGCTGTTTTTT.

Comments on this clone: Other DNA sequences in the sample encode the same CDR3. CDR3 protein: CASSLSHLSGNTIYF. Here the CDR3 DNA reads TGTGCCAGCAGCTTGTCCCACCTCTCTGGAAACACCATATATTTT. The chain joins TRBV7-2 to TRBJ1-3, with unresolved D. Trimming stripped 3 bases from V and 0 bases from J, with 9 bases between. Germline V gene sequence: CDR1 SGHTA, CDR2 FQGNSA. The CDR3 is 15 amino acids. Based on the CDR3 plus reference TRBV7-2 and TRBJ1-3, the full variable domain is GAGVSQSPSNKVTEKGKDVELRCDPISGHTALYWYRQSLGQGLEFLIYFQGNSAPDKSGLPSDRFSAERTGGSVSTLTIQRTQQEDSAVYLCASSLSHLSGNTIYFGEGSWLTVV.

This clone is judged medium-sized (0.01 to 0.1%). The V call is TRBV7-2, the J call TRBJ2-1; 11 positions agree with TRBD1. The CDR3 is 16 residues long. Per germline, CDR1 SGHTA and CDR2 FQGNSA. V shed 2 bases, J shed 1 base, and the junction held 1 base outside the gene matches. CDR3 in amino acids: CASSLRDRGSYNEQFF. As DNA, the CDR3 is TGTGCCAGCAGCTTACGGGACAGGGGGTCCTACAATGAGCAGTTCTTC.

The chain combines TRBV4-2 with TRBJ2-5, with D perhaps TRBD1 (6 bases). The CDR3 length is 15 residues. Germline V lookup: CDR1 LGHNA, CDR2 YNFKEQ. V was shortened by 4 bases and J by 2 bases, with 14 bases between the two germline ends. The chain's CDR3 is CASSPARTDQETQYF. The DNA of the CDR3 is TGTGCCAGCAGCCCTGCCAGGACAGATCAAGAGACCCAGTACTTC.

The chain couples TRBV9 to TRBJ1-6; perhaps TRBD1 as D (6 bases). V lost 0 bases, J lost 7 bases, and 11 bases lay in between. Germline V CDR1 and CDR2: SGDLS, YYNGEE. The CDR3 is 15 amino acids. The CDR3, as DNA: TGTGCCAGCAGCGTAGGGCGGGGGCCCAATTCACCCCTCCACTTT. This gives the protein CASSVGRGPNSPLHF. Based on the CDR3 plus reference TRBV9 and TRBJ1-6, the full variable domain is DSGVTQTPKHLITATGQRVTLRCSPRSGDLSVYWYQQSLDQGLQFLIQYYNGEERAKGNILERFSAQQFPDLHSELNLSSLELGDSALYFCASSVGRGPNSPLHFGNGTRLTVT.

This sequence joins TRBV5-6 and TRBJ1-5; D not resolved. V was shortened by 3 bases and J by 3 bases, with 10 bases between the two germline ends. This CDR3 comprises 14 residues. Looked up from germline, CDR1 is SGHDT and CDR2 is YYEEEE. DNA of the CDR3: TGTGCCAGCAGCTCAGGACTAAACAATCAGCCCCAGCATTTT. Protein product: CASSSGLNNQPQHF. Based on the CDR3 plus reference TRBV5-6 and TRBJ1-5, the full variable domain is DAGVTQSPTHLIKTRGQQVTLRCSPKSGHDTVSWYQQALGQGPQFIFQYYEEEERQRGNFPDRFSGHQFPNYSSELNVNALLLGDSALYLCASSSGLNNQPQHFGDGTRLSIL.

This CDR3 is CASSARGATYEQYF. Written as DNA, the CDR3 is TGTGCCAGCAGCGCCCGAGGCGCCACATACGAGCAGTACTTC. V usage is TRBV5-6 and J usage is TRBJ2-7; no firm D call. V was clipped by 4 bases and J by 4 bases, with 15 bases between them. Germline-derived CDR1 and CDR2 are SGHDT and YYEEEE. The CDR3 length is 14 residues.

This chain uses TRBV27 with TRBJ2-7; 8 bases are shared with TRBD2. Germline V gene data show CDR1 as MNHEY and CDR2 as SMNVEV (reference sequence). The CDR3 is made up of 15 amino acids. V lost 9 bases to trimming and J lost 3 bases; unmatched junction nucleotides: 13. Here the CDR3 reads CASIKAGVPGYEQYF. The CDR3 coding sequence is TGTGCCAGTATCAAAGCGGGAGTCCCCGGCTACGAGCAGTACTTC.

This clone was picked up one time. The chain links TRBV7-2 to TRBJ2-2; 14 positions agree with TRBD2. The length of the CDR3 is 17 residues. Trimming took 0 bases from V and 8 from J; bases not matched to a gene: 5. Germline V lookup: CDR1 SGHTA, CDR2 FQGNSA. This CDR3 is CASSLAPGLAGVGELFF. In nucleotides, the CDR3 is TGTGCCAGCAGCTTAGCCCCGGGACTAGCGGGAGTTGGGGAGCTGTTTTTT.

V gene TRBV10-3 combines with J gene TRBJ2-1, with TRBD2 as a possible D gene (6 bases). The CDR3 contains 13 residues. Germline V gene data show CDR1 as ENHRY and CDR2 as SYGVKD. V was shortened by 2 bases and J by 12 bases, with 14 bases between the two germline ends. CDR3 DNA: TGTGCCATCAGTGAGGGGACCCCCGGGGGGCAGTTCTTC. This sequence encodes CAISEGTPGGQFF.

The rearrangement joins TRBV19 to TRBJ1-1; 7 bases match TRBD1. The CDR3 runs to 15 residues. Germline V CDR1 and CDR2: LNHDA, SQIVND (reference sequence). V lost 4 bases to trimming and J lost 6 bases; unmatched junction nucleotides: 11. In DNA form, the CDR3 reads TGTGCCAGTAGTAACAGGGGTGGGGTGATGTCTGAAGCTTTCTTT. Residues: CASSNRGGVMSEAFF.

This clone was picked up one time. The chain combines TRBV11-3 with TRBJ1-3, with D tentatively TRBD1 (5 bases). This CDR3 comprises 18 residues. V gave up 1 base and J gave up 0 bases, with 16 bases separating them. The V gene's germline CDR1 is SGHNT and CDR2 YENEEA. The CDR3 coding sequence is TGTGCCAGCAGCTTAGTCCCTCGGGACTTCAGCTCTGGAAACACCATATATTTT. Translated, it gives CASSLVPRDFSSGNTIYF. Using reference TRBV11-3 and TRBJ1-3 for the parts outside the CDR3, the full variable domain is EAGVVQSPRYKIIEKKQPVAFWCNPISGHNTLYWYLQNLGQGPELLIRYENEEAVDDSQLPKDRFSAERLKGVDSTLKIQPAELGDSAVYLCASSLVPRDFSSGNTIYFGEGSWLTVV.